These T cell receptor beta chains were read from a single sample in a study of T-cell memory formation after mild COVID-19. TCRdb reprocessed the 5' RACE reads via MiXCR and lists one record per CDR3 protein. The sample records fewer than 250,000 distinct CDR3 sequences, about 10% being singletons. Sample: PBMCs or a T cell subset sorted from them (not recorded which). The receptors come from a man aged 18 to 30 who had mild COVID-19 (a few samples of this study predate the infection). Cell type and time point are not known. Both conserved end residues are part of each CDR3. The order of the fields is V gene, J gene, D gene, clone size, CDR3 DNA, CDR3 protein. D genes are given only for firm matches. A clone size is listed for some rows: how often the clone was seen (once, few, many), or a class if it is expanded.

>TRBV30|TRBJ2-3|.|.
TGTGCCTGGAGGACAGTCCTAGGCTCACGAACAGATACGCAGTATTTT
CAWRTVLGSRTDTQYF
>TRBV12-3/TRBV12-4|TRBJ2-2|.|.
TGTGCCAGCAGTGCCGTAGCTGGAGGGAGCACCGGGGAGCTGTTTTTT
CASSAVAGGSTGELFF
>TRBV20-1|TRBJ1-2|.|.
TGCAGTGCTTATACAGGGCCCTCCGGCTACACCTTC
CSAYTGPSGYTF
>TRBV5-1|TRBJ2-7|.|few
TGCGCCAGCAGCTTGATAGGGGAAAGCTACGAGCAGTACTTC
CASSLIGESYEQYF
>TRBV7-2|TRBJ2-6|.|many
TGTGCCAGCAGAGGGTATCTAGGGAACGGGGCCAACGTCCTGACTTTC
CASRGYLGNGANVLTF
>TRBV29-1|TRBJ2-2|.|few
TGCAGCGTTGAAGATGGGGGCCCGAACACCGGGGAGCTGTTTTTT
CSVEDGGPNTGELFF
>TRBV12-3/TRBV12-4|TRBJ1-6|.|many
TGTGCCAGCAGTTTAAGGGCATCATGGTCACCCCTCCACTTT
CASSLRASWSPLHF
>TRBV7-9|TRBJ2-3|.|.
TGTGCCAGCGCCCGCAGCAGCACAGATACGCAGTATTTT
CASARSSTDTQYF
>TRBV6-5|TRBJ2-7|.|few
TGTGCCACCTCGCGGGTCGGTGTTGGCTACGAGCAGTACTTC
CATSRVGVGYEQYF
>TRBV7-2|TRBJ2-3|.|.
TGTGCCAGCAGCCCAAGCGCTAGCGGCACAGATACGCAGTATTTT
CASSPSASGTDTQYF
>TRBV7-8|TRBJ2-1|TRBD1|.
TGTGCCAGCAGACCCGGGACAGGGAGGGATGAGCAGTTCTTC
CASRPGTGRDEQFF
>TRBV5-1|TRBJ2-5|.|.
TGCGCCAGCAGATTGGGGATCAGTCAAGAGACCCAGTACTTC
CASRLGISQETQYF
>TRBV2|TRBJ2-3|.|many
TGTGCCAGCAGTGAAGCGGTTTATACGCAGTATTTT
CASSEAVYTQYF
>TRBV21-1|TRBJ1-5|.|.
TGTGCCAGCACCGCCCGGGACAGGGGCAATCAGCCCCAGCATTTT
CASTARDRGNQPQHF
>TRBV6-5|TRBJ2-5|TRBD2|few
TGTGCCAGCAGGCTAGCGGGGGGGCACGAGACCCAGTACTTC
CASRLAGGHETQYF
>TRBV7-9|TRBJ1-4|TRBD1|many
TGTGCCAGCAGCCCGGACAGGGCTAATGAAAAACTGTTTTTT
CASSPDRANEKLFF
>TRBV6-2/TRBV6-3|TRBJ1-1|.|many
TGTGCCATCTGGACTGAAGCTTTCTTT
CAIWTEAFF
>TRBV10-1|TRBJ1-3|.|few
TGCGCCAGCAGTGTGGAGGGGTTCTCTGGAAACACCATATATTTT
CASSVEGFSGNTIYF
>TRBV6-5|TRBJ2-3|.|.
TGTGCCAGCAGTTACTCCGGACAGCTTCTACCAGATACGCAGTATTTT
CASSYSGQLLPDTQYF
>TRBV20-1|TRBJ2-3|TRBD2|.
TGCAGTGCTAGAGATGCCCTAGCGGGGGGCGGAGATACGCAGTATTTT
CSARDALAGGGDTQYF
>TRBV12-3/TRBV12-4|TRBJ2-3|.|many
TGTGCCAGCAGTTTCGCGGGGTCCCCAGATACGCAGTATTTT
CASSFAGSPDTQYF
>TRBV12-3/TRBV12-4|TRBJ1-2|TRBD1|few
TGTGCCAGCAGGACAGCAGGGGGATTCTATGGCTACACCTTC
CASRTAGGFYGYTF
>TRBV19|TRBJ2-6|.|.
TGTGCCAGTAGTACCCTTCCGGGGGCTGGGGCCAACGTCCTGACTTTC
CASSTLPGAGANVLTF
>TRBV7-2|TRBJ2-3|.|.
TGTGCCAGCAGCTATCCCGTCGGCGGGGTGGTAGATACGCAGTATTTT
CASSYPVGGVVDTQYF
>TRBV5-1|TRBJ2-2|.|many
TGCGCCAGCAGCTTGGGGCCCAGGACGAACACCGGGGAGCTGTTTTTT
CASSLGPRTNTGELFF
>TRBV20-1|TRBJ1-2|.|few
TGCAGTGCTGTGTTCAGGGTGTTCTATGGCTACACCTTC
CSAVFRVFYGYTF
>TRBV4-1|TRBJ2-5|TRBD2|few
TGCGCCAGCAGCCATCGGCTAGCGGGGTACCAAGAGACCCAGTACTTC
CASSHRLAGYQETQYF
>TRBV7-9|TRBJ1-1|.|few
TGTGCCAGCAGCCTACAGGGAAATTATGGCACTGAAGCTTTCTTT
CASSLQGNYGTEAFF
>TRBV5-1|TRBJ1-2|TRBD1|.
TGCGCCAGCAGACGAGTCCCGGGACAGGGGTCCGGTACGGATGGCTACACCTTC
CASRRVPGQGSGTDGYTF
>TRBV15|TRBJ1-6|TRBD1|.
TGTGCCACCAGCAGAGATAGGGGGCAGGTCCTTGAAGTTTTT
CATSRDRGQVLEVF
>TRBV6-5|TRBJ2-3|.|many
TGTGCCAGCAGTTACTGGGGAGATACGCAGTATTTT
CASSYWGDTQYF
>TRBV9|TRBJ2-4|.|few
TGTGCCAGCAGCGCGGGACATCGGGCGAACATTCAGTACTTC
CASSAGHRANIQYF
>TRBV28|TRBJ2-5|.|few
TGTGCCAGCAACAGCAGGGGTCAAGAGACCCAGTACTTC
CASNSRGQETQYF
>TRBV3-1|TRBJ2-7|.|few
TGTGCCAGCAGCCAAGCGGGACCCGGGACCTACGAGCAGTACTTC
CASSQAGPGTYEQYF
>TRBV7-2|TRBJ1-1|.|few
TGTGCCAGCAGCCATTACCGGGCCTCGAACACTGAAGCTTTCTTT
CASSHYRASNTEAFF
>TRBV10-3|TRBJ2-1|.|few
TGTGCCATCAGTGAGGCGGGCAGGGCCCCCAATGAGCAGTTCTTC
CAISEAGRAPNEQFF
>TRBV20-1|TRBJ2-5|.|few
TGCAGTGCTGGGTACCGGACCCCAGAGACCCAGTACTTC
CSAGYRTPETQYF
>TRBV4-3|TRBJ2-3|.|few
TGCGCCAGCAGCCGAGGGGGGCTGGCAGATACGCAGTATTTT
CASSRGGLADTQYF
>TRBV7-8|TRBJ2-7|.|once
TGTGCCAGCAGCACGAGGACACATCAACTCTCCTACGAGCAGTACTTC
CASSTRTHQLSYEQYF
>TRBV5-1|TRBJ1-2|.|many
TGCGCCAGCAGCCAGGTGGAGGGCTATGGCTACACCTTC
CASSQVEGYGYTF
>TRBV20-1|TRBJ2-1|.|few
TGCAGTGCCCTGGGGCCGGGGGTTGAGCAGTTCTTC
CSALGPGVEQFF
>TRBV4-2|TRBJ1-1|TRBD1|few
TGTGCCAGCAGCCTTACACAGGGACAGACATCTAACACTGAAGCTTTCTTT
CASSLTQGQTSNTEAFF
>TRBV7-2|TRBJ2-3|.|few
TGTGCCAGCAGCTTAGAAGCCGAAAATACGCAGTATTTT
CASSLEAENTQYF
>TRBV5-1|TRBJ2-7|.|.
TGCGCCAGCAGCTTGACCCCTTCCGAGCAGTACTTC
CASSLTPSEQYF
>TRBV2|TRBJ2-2|.|few
TGTGCCAGCCTTTTTCAACCGGGGGAGCTGTTTTTT
CASLFQPGELFF
>TRBV20-1|TRBJ2-3|.|.
TGCAGTGCTACTTTGGCGGGGGCCGGGGGAGATACGCAGTATTTT
CSATLAGAGGDTQYF
>TRBV6-5|TRBJ2-1|TRBD2|few
TGTGCCAGCAGTCAGCTGAGCGGGGGAGAAAGGCGCGGTGAGCAGTTCTTC
CASSQLSGGERRGEQFF
>TRBV15|TRBJ1-2|.|few
TGTGCCACCAGCAGATCAAAGTCAGGGCTTGGTGGCTACACCTTC
CATSRSKSGLGGYTF
>TRBV6-5|TRBJ1-2|.|.
TGTGCCAGCAGAGAGTTTCGCGGTGGCTACACCTTC
CASREFRGGYTF
>TRBV20-1|TRBJ2-3|.|few
TGCAGTGCTAGCCTTCGCGGGGTGACAGATACGCAGTATTTT
CSASLRGVTDTQYF
>TRBV4-2|TRBJ1-2|.|many
TGTGCCAGCAGCCAAGTCGGGGATGGCTACACCTTC
CASSQVGDGYTF
>TRBV20-1|TRBJ2-4|.|few
TGCAGTGCAGTTCGGCCGGGGGAGGACATTCAGTACTTC
CSAVRPGEDIQYF
>TRBV21-1|TRBJ1-3|.|.
TGTGCCAGCAGCCCTGCCCACCGGGGCGCCTTCTCTGGAAACACCATATATTTT
CASSPAHRGAFSGNTIYF
>TRBV6-5|TRBJ2-2|.|.
TGTGCCAGCAGTCGCGCCACTATCTCTGGGGAGCTGTTTTTT
CASSRATISGELFF
>TRBV29-1|TRBJ1-3|TRBD1|.
TGCAGCGCCGGACAGGGGGCGTCGGGAAACACCATATATTTT
CSAGQGASGNTIYF
>TRBV27|TRBJ1-4|TRBD1|.
TGTGCCAGCAGACGAACAGGGGAGGGTGAAAAACTGTTTTTT
CASRRTGEGEKLFF
>TRBV5-1|TRBJ2-5|.|.
TGCGCCAGCAGCTTCGACCGGTTGGGGGAGACCCAGTACTTC
CASSFDRLGETQYF
>TRBV4-1|TRBJ2-1|TRBD1|.
TGCGCCAGCAGCCCTGGACAGGGGTGGAATGAGCAGTTCTTC
CASSPGQGWNEQFF
>TRBV4-1|TRBJ1-4|TRBD1|many
TGCGCCAGCAGCCAAGACAGGGGGGTTGAAAAACTGTTTTTT
CASSQDRGVEKLFF